The 13 T cell receptor beta chains below all came from one sample that was sequenced in a study of beta chain features in type 1 diabetes. Whole-study findings and limits: When Type 1 diabetes patients were examined, their TCRB CDR3s proved moderately but significantly shorter in all four CD4+ subsets.

Expressed TCRB transcripts were sequenced because the isolated RNA had all been reverse transcribed beforehand. Some clones are missing from TCRdb's copy, which holds only in-frame ones; the method was immunoSEQ multiplex PCR. Of 95,000 to 150,000 clones listed, 15% to 20% were seen once; the top ten hold 2% to 3%. Antigen specificity for these receptors is unknown. The sequencing sample was made of central memory CD4+ T cells from blood. The receptors shown here come from a man aged 18 to 35 with type 1 diabetes.

V and J are TRBV29-1 and TRBJ1-1; D call uncertain. Germline V gene lookup returns CDR1 SQVTM and CDR2 ANQGSEA. Between the trimmed V and J ends, which lost 4 bases and 1 base, there was a span of 25 bases. The CDR3 is 18 residues long. The CDR3 here is CSVGPEIWGQSRNTEAFF. CDR3 DNA: TGCAGCGTTGGCCCAGAGATTTGGGGTCAGAGTAGGAACACTGAAGCTTTCTTT.

The rearrangement joins TRBV5-6 to TRBJ2-1; the match to TRBD2 covers 11 bases. J lost 4 bases, V lost 6 bases, and 18 bases had no gene match. The CDR3 has 19 amino acids. Germline CDR1 is SGHDT and CDR2 is YYEEEE. The CDR3: CASNPQAASGGRQYNEQFF. The CDR3 DNA is TGTGCCAGCAACCCCCAGGCGGCTAGCGGGGGGCGACAATACAATGAGCAGTTCTTC. Based on the CDR3 plus reference TRBV5-6 and TRBJ2-1, the full variable domain is DAGVTQSPTHLIKTRGQQVTLRCSPKSGHDTVSWYQQALGQGPQFIFQYYEEEERQRGNFPDRFSGHQFPNYSSELNVNALLLGDSALYLCASNPQAASGGRQYNEQFFGPGTRLTVL.

The genes are TRBV6-6 and TRBJ2-1; a weak D match, TRBD1 (6 bases). Per germline, CDR1 MNHNY and CDR2 SVGAGI (reference sequence). V lost 7 bases, J lost 1 base, and 17 bases lay in between. There are 16 residues in the CDR3. The CDR3 coding sequence is TGTGCCAGCACCACAGGGCATGGGGGTTCCTACAATGAGCAGTTCTTC. This translates into CASTTGHGGSYNEQFF.

This clone was detected a few times. J is TRBJ2-1 and V is TRBV10-3; TRBD2 matches 9 bases. CDR3 length equals 15 residues. Germline CDR1 ENHRY, CDR2 SYGVKD. Losses at the gene ends were 8 bases for V and 5 bases for J; bases not matched to a gene: 10. CDR3 amino acids: CAIATETSGHNEQFF. CDR3 in DNA: TGTGCCATCGCCACGGAGACTAGCGGCCACAATGAGCAGTTCTTC.

This clone was observed many times. The chain carries TRBV5-1 and TRBJ2-1, with 7 bases lining up with TRBD2. The CDR3 totals 16 residues. Trimming removed 6 bases from V and 1 base from J; junction bases left unmatched: 10. Germline CDR1 and CDR2: SGHRS and YFSETQ. This chain's CDR3 is CASTRVEAGSYNEQFF. In nucleotides, the CDR3 is TGCGCCAGCACCCGAGTAGAAGCGGGATCCTACAATGAGCAGTTCTTC.

The chain employs TRBV10-1 and TRBJ2-1; 9 bases are a match to TRBD2. CDR1 and CDR2 (germline): WNHNN, SYGVQD (reference sequence). CDR3 length: 14 amino acids. The junction had 3 bases not matched to a gene; V was cut back by 0 bases and J by 9 bases. The CDR3 coding sequence is TGCGCCAGCAGTGAGTCGGGCGGGAGGGTTGAGCAGTTCTTC. Translation: CASSESGGRVEQFF.

This clone was found a few times. This chain links TRBV27 with TRBJ1-1; no clear D gene. Germline V gene sequence: CDR1 MNHEY, CDR2 SMNVEV (reference sequence). The CDR3 totals 13 residues. The ends were cut back, 6 bases at V and 5 bases at J, with 13 bases in the middle. The CDR3 nucleotides read TGTGCCAGCAGCTATAATCAGGAGACTGAAGCTTTCTTT. The encoded protein is CASSYNQETEAFF.

The table lists this clone with a few counts. This chain links TRBV7-2 with TRBJ2-3; 10 bases line up with TRBD2. The CDR3 has 16 residues. The V segment lost 1 base and the J segment 3 bases; nucleotides outside the gene matches: 4. The V gene's germline CDR1 is SGHTA and CDR2 FQGNSA. CDR3 region: CASSLGLAGVTDTQYF. CDR3 nucleotides: TGTGCCAGCAGCTTAGGCCTAGCGGGAGTGACAGATACGCAGTATTTT.

CDR3 DNA: TGTGCCAGCAGTTTACCGGGACAGGTCGACTATGGCTACACCTTC. Translating gives CASSLPGQVDYGYTF. The rearrangement links TRBV28 to TRBJ1-2, with 8 bases aligning to TRBD1. The germline CDR1 and CDR2 sequences are MDHEN and SYDVKM. V shed 2 bases, J shed 3 bases, and the junction held 5 bases outside the gene matches. This CDR3 region has 15 residues.

V and J are TRBV7-9 and TRBJ2-5, with 7 bases identical to TRBD1. The better agreement between TRBJ2-7 and the DNA end casts doubt on the J call. CDR1 and CDR2 (germline): SEHNR, FQNEAQ (reference sequence). The CDR3 runs to 13 residues. The CDR3 DNA follows: TGTGCCAGCAGCTTAGCAGGGGGCCACGAGCAGTACTTC. Its protein is CASSLAGGHEQYF.

The chain links TRBV6-1 to TRBJ2-7; 10 nucleotides align to TRBD2. Per the germline V gene, CDR1 is MNHNS and CDR2 is SASEGT. Trimming took 3 bases from V and 5 from J; bases not matched to a gene: 7. This CDR3 region has 15 residues. The CDR3 DNA reads TGTGCCAGCAGTGAGATGTCTAGCGGGAGCCACGAGCAGTACTTC. Translation: CASSEMSSGSHEQYF.

The chain uses TRBV13 and TRBJ2-1; unclear D gene. V was pared by 0 bases and J by 4 bases, with 22 bases between. This CDR3 comprises 19 residues. Germline V CDR1 and CDR2: PRHDT, FYEKMQ (reference sequence). Here the CDR3 DNA reads TGTGCCAGCAGCTTAGGCGGTCCTTCCCCCCTACAGACTTACAATGAGCAGTTCTTC. It encodes CASSLGGPSPLQTYNEQFF.

This clone turned up a few times. The chain uses TRBV5-4 and TRBJ2-5; TRBD1 matches 7 bases. V was pared by 0 bases and J by 5 bases, with 4 bases of the junction left unmatched. The CDR3 totals 14 residues. From germline, CDR1 is SGHNT and CDR2 YYREEE (reference sequence). The CDR3 loop is CASSLVGRGETQYF. DNA for the CDR3: TGTGCCAGCAGCTTGGTGGGCAGGGGGGAGACCCAGTACTTC.